This TCR beta chain is from a study of beta chain features in type 1 diabetes. About the research overall: Age, gender and cell yields were similar between patients and healthy donors.

Around 120 mL of blood, on average, came from one heparinised draw per donor. Overall study results and limits: Shorter TCRB CDR3s, moderately but significantly so, marked every one of the four CD4+ subsets in Type 1 diabetes patients.

CDR3 length equals 15 residues. Isolated RNA was reverse transcribed in full, so expressed TCRB transcripts were sequenced. Data came from immunoSEQ multiplex PCR; TCRdb stores just in-frame clones and leaves some out. The sample holds a few hundred thousand clones; around 9.6% are singletons and the top ten take about 0.6%. This clone was detected a few times. The antigen remains unidentified. This chain links TRBV1 with TRBJ2-2; the table's TRBD2 call for D was not verified on the DNA. TRBV1 is listed as a pseudogene. The source is a man aged 25 to 40 with type 1 diabetes. The sequenced sample consisted of central memory CD4+ T cells from blood. This CDR3 is CTSSLAGLNTGELFF. The CDR3 DNA sequence: TGCACCAGCAGCTTAGCGGGACTTAACACCGGGGAGCTGTTTTTT.